The table lists the clone carrying this T cell receptor beta chain with a few counts. The sample is drawn from a study of patients and donors after allogeneic stem cell transplantation. Germline V CDR1 and CDR2: DFQATT, SNEGSKA (reference sequence). The CDR3 is 14 residues long. The V gene lost 6 bases and the J gene lost 5 bases, with 20 bases spanning the gap. TCRdb redid the calling of the RT-PCR reads with MiXCR, one entry per CDR3 protein. The repertoire consists of 160,000 or so distinct CDR3 sequences, with 24% occurring once and the leading ten covering more than 25%. This chain joins TRBV20-1 and TRBJ2-7, with TRBD1 as a possible D gene (6 bases). The receptor was derived from a human donor who was either an allogeneic HSCT recipient or a stem cell or donor lymphocyte infusion donor (not recorded which). It is not recorded whose cells these are; they may come from a transplant donor. Sequenced: blood, either unsorted or a sorted T cell fraction (not recorded which). CDR3 nucleotide sequence: TGCAGTGCCGGTTTCGGGCAGGGGCAGGACGAGCAGTACTTC. This gives the protein CSAGFGQGQDEQYF.